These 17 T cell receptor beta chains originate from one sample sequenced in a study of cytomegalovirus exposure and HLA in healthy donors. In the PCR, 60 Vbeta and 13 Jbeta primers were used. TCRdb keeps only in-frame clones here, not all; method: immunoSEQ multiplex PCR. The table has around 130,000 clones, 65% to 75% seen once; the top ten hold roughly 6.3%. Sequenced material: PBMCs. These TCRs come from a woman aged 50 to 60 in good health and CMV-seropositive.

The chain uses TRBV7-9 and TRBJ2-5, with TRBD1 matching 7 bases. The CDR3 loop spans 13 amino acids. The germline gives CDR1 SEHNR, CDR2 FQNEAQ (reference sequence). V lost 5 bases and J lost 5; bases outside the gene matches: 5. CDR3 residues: CASSQGQSETQYF. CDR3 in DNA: TGTGCCAGCAGCCAGGGACAGTCGGAGACCCAGTACTTC.

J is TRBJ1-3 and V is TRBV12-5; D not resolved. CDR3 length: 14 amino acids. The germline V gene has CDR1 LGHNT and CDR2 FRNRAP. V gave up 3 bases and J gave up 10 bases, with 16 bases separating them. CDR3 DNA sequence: TGTGCTAGTGGTTTCCCGAACAGTAGCGATACCATATATTTT. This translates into CASGFPNSSDTIYF.

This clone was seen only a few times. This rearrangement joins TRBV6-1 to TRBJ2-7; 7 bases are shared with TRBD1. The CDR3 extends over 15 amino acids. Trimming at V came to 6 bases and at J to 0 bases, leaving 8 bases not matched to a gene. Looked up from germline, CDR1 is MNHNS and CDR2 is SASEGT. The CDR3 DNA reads TGTGCCAGCAGGGAACCAGGGACAGTCTCCTACGAGCAGTACTTC. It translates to CASREPGTVSYEQYF.

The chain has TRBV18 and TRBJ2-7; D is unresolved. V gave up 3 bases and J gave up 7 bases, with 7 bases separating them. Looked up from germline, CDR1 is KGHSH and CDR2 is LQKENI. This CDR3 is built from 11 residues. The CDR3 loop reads CASSPGEEQYF. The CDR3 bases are TGTGCCAGCTCACCTGGAGAGGAGCAGTACTTC.

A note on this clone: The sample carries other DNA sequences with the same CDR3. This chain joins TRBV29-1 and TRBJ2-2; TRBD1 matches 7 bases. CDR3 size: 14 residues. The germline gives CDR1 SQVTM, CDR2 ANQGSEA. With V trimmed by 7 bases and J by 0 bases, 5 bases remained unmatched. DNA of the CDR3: TGCAGCGCCAGGACAGGCGCGAACACCGGGGAGCTGTTTTTT. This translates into CSARTGANTGELFF.

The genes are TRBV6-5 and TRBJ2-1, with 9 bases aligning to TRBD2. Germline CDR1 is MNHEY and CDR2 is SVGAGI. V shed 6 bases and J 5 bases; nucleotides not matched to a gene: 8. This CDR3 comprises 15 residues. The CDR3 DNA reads TGTGCCAGCAGCAGGGGACTAGCCAGAGACAATGAGCAGTTCTTC. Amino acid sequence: CASSRGLARDNEQFF.

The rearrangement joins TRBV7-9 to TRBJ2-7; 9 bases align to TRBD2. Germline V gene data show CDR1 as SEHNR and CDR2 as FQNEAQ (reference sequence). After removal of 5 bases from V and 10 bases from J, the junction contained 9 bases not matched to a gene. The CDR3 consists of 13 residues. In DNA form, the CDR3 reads TGTGCCAGCAGCAATAGCGGGAGCCCGCCCCAGTACTTC. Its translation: CASSNSGSPPQYF.

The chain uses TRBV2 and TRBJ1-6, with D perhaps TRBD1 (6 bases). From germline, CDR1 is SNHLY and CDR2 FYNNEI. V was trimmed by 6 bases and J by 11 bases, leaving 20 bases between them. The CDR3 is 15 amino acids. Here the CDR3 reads CASRGQSGKEAPLHF. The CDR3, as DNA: TGTGCCAGCAGAGGACAGTCCGGGAAAGAGGCACCCCTCCACTTT.

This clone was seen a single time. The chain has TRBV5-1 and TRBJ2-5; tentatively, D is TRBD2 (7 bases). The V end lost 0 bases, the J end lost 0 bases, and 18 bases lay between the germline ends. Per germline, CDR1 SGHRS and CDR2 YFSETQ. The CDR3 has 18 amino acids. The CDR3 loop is CASSLGWGGESYQETQYF. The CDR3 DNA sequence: TGCGCCAGCAGCTTGGGGTGGGGGGGCGAATCGTACCAAGAGACCCAGTACTTC.

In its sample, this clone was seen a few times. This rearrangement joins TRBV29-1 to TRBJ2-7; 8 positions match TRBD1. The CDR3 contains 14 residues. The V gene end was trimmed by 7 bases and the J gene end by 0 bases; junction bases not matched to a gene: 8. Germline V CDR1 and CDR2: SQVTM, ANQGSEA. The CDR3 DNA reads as TGCAGCGCTGGCAGACAGGGGCCCTCCTACGAGCAGTACTTC. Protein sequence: CSAGRQGPSYEQYF.

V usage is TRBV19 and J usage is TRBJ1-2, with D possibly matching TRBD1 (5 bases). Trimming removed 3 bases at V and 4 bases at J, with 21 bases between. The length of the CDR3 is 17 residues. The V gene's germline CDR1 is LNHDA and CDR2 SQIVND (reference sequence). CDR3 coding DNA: TGTGCCAGTAGTATGGGACCGCGGGGACGGAAATCCTATGGCTACACCTTC. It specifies CASSMGPRGRKSYGYTF.

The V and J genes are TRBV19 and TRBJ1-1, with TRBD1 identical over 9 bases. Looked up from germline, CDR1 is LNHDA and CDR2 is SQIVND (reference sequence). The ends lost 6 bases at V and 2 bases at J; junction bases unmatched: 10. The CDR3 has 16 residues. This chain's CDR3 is CASRPARDRANTEAFF. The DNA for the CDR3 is TGTGCCAGTAGACCAGCCCGGGACAGGGCTAACACTGAAGCTTTCTTT.

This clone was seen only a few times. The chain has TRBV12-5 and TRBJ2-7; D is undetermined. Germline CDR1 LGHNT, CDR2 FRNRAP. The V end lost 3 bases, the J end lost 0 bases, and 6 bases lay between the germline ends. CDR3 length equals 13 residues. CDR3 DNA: TGTGCTAGTGGTTTCTACAGCTCCTACGAGCAGTACTTC. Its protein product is CASGFYSSYEQYF.

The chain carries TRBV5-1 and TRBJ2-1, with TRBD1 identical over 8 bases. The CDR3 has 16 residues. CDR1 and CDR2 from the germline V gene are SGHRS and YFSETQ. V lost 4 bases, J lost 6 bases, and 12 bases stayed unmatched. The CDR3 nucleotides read TGCGCCAGCAGCCCATGGTCCCAGGGGGCGACCAATGAGCAGTTCTTC. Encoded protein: CASSPWSQGATNEQFF.

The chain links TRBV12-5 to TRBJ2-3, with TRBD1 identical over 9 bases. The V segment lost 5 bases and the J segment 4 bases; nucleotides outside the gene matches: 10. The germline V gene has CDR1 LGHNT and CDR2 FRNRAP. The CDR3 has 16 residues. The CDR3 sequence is CASGPLGTGRSDTQYF. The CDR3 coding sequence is TGTGCTAGTGGTCCGCTCGGGACAGGGAGGTCAGATACGCAGTATTTT.

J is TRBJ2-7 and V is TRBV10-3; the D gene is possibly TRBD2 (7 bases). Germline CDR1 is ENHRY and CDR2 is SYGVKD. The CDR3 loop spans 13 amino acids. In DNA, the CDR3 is TGTGGCACAGGGCGGGACGGGGGGTGGGAGCAGTACTTC. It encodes CGTGRDGGWEQYF.

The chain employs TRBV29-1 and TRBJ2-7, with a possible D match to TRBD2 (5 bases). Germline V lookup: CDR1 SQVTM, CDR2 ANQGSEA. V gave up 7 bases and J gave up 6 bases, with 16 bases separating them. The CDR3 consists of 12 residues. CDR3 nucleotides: TGCAGCGCTGCATTAGTACGGGGCGAGCAGTACTTC. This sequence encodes CSAALVRGEQYF.